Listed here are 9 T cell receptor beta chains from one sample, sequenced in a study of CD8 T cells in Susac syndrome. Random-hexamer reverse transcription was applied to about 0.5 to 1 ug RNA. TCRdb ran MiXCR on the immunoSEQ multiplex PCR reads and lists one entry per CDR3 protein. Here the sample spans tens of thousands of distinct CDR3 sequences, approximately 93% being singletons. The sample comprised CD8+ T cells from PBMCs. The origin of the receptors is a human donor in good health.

The CDR3, as DNA: TGCGCCAGCAGCCAGTTTATAGCGGGAGGGCGGCATGAGCAGTTCTTC. Protein: CASSQFIAGGRHEQFF. The chain combines TRBV4-1 with TRBJ2-1; the match to TRBD2 covers 11 bases. The CDR3 runs to 16 residues. Trimming removed 3 bases from V and 8 bases from J; junction bases left unmatched: 9. In germline, CDR1 is MGHRA, CDR2 YSYEKL.

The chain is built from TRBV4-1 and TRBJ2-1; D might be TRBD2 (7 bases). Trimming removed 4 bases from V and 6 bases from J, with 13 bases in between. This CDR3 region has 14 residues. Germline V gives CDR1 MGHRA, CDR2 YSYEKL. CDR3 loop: CASSRVGGANEQFF. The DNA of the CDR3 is TGCGCCAGCAGCCGCGTAGGGGGGGCCAATGAGCAGTTCTTC.

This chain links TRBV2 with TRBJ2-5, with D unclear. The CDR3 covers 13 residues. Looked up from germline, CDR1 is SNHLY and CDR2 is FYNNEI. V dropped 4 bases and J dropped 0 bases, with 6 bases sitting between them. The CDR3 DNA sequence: TGTGCCAGCAGTGCCCCGCACCAAGAGACCCAGTACTTC. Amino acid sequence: CASSAPHQETQYF.

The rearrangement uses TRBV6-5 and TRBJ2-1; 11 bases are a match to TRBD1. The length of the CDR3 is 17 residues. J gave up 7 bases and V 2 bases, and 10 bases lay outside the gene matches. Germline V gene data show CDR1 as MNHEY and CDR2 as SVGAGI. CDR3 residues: CASSYPQGTGGWNEQFF. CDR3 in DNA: TGTGCCAGCAGTTACCCCCAGGGGACAGGGGGTTGGAATGAGCAGTTCTTC.

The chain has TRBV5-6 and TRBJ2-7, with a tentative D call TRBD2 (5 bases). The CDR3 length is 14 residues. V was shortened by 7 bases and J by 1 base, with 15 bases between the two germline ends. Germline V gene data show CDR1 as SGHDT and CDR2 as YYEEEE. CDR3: CASAVGGASYEQYF. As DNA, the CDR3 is TGTGCCAGCGCGGTAGGAGGAGCTTCCTACGAGCAGTACTTC.

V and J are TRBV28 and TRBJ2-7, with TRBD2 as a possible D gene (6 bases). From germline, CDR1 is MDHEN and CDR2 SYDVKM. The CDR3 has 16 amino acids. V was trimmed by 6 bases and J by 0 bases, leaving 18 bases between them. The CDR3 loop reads CASSISGGPLSYEQYF. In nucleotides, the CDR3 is TGTGCCAGCAGCATTAGCGGAGGGCCGCTCTCCTACGAGCAGTACTTC.

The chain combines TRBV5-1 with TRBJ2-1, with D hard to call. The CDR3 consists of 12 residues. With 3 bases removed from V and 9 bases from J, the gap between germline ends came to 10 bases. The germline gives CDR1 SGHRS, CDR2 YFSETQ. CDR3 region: CASSSAGREQFF. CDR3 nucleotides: TGCGCCAGCAGCTCTGCCGGCCGTGAGCAGTTCTTC.

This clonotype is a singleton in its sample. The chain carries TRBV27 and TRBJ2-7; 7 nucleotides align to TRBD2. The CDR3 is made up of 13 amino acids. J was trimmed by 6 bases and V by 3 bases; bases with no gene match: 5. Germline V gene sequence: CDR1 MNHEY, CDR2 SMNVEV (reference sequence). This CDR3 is CASSFPGGFEQYF. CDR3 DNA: TGTGCCAGCAGTTTCCCCGGGGGGTTCGAGCAGTACTTC.

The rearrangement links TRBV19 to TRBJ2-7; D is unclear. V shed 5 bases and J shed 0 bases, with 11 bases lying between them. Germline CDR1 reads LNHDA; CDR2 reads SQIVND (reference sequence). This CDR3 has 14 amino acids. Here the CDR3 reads CASSQRLASYEQYF. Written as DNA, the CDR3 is TGTGCCAGTAGTCAAAGACTGGCCTCCTACGAGCAGTACTTC.